This TCR beta chain was recorded in a study of T cell responses to AZD1222 COVID-19 vaccine (dated by TCRdb to the early 2020s). Looking at the study overall: AZD1222 recipients whose second dose came at about 4 weeks and those whose second dose came at about 12 weeks were combined into one group, since spike-specific TCR depth and breadth did not differ between the two schedules. TCR sequencing covered more than 230 trial participants: 200 to 220 given two doses of AZD1222 and 26 given two doses of MenACWY control vaccine. Trial participants were enrolled into age subgroups of 18-55, 56-69 and 70-plus years, which contained approximately 150, 28 and 58 TCR-sequenced participants, respectively.

Note on this clone: No cognate antigen has been identified for it. Base qualities are not at hand, and no much larger clone is one base apart.

What the work shows at the level of the full study, not this receptor alone: Conclusions about previously exposed vaccinees were limited because only a handful of AZD1222 recipients were SARS-CoV-2 seropositive at baseline. Vaccine-associated CD4 TCRs spanned the whole spike protein, with dominant responses in regions 160-218 and 743-854. Because no samples from the day 14 peak response were available, repertoires could be characterized only after the peak T cell response. Participants were mostly white British, with more females than males. The authors suggested clonal diversity may have been underestimated. The 56-69-year group was small, and its depth increase did not reach significance, likely because of low power. Reportedly, close to half of the unique spike-specific TCRs recognized epitopes lying outside the regions that are mutated in the B.1.351 and B.1.1.7 variants. After two AZD1222 doses, both the breadth and the depth of spike-specific TCRs were significantly higher than at day 0 and than in MenACWY recipients.

The CDR3 covers 13 residues, taking in both the cysteine and the phenylalanine. Of all the DNA, just the CDR3 is kept, 39 bases in frame from base 1. Clipping removes 4 bases from V and 5 bases from J, with 5 as the unmatched junction base count. From the germline V gene, CDR1 is SGHDT and CDR2 is YYEEEE. Reading the label with the study, this specimen's time point is: baseline before first vaccination. The vaccinee samples were drawn from two UK trials, COV001 and COV002, one of which was a single-blind randomized controlled phase 2/3 trial testing AZD1222 (ChAdOx1 nCoV-19) in healthy adults. For TCRbeta chain sequencing, PBMC samples were collected from trial participants at day 0 and at day 28 after the second dose. The CDR3 regions of human TCRbeta chains were analyzed by immunosequencing. On the authors' methods: Repertoire TCRs were matched against a reference library of SARS-CoV-2-specific TCRs generated with the MIRA antigen-specificity platform. Breadth was defined as the fraction of unique TCRs that were SARS-CoV-2-associated, and depth was defined as the fraction of total T cells that were SARS-CoV-2-associated. Using the MIRA data, each spike-specific TCR was assigned both to the spike region to which the TCR was reactive and to a CD4 or CD8 class. Log10-transformed breadth and depth values were compared by one-way ANOVA with Sidak's multiple comparisons tests. TCRdb took this table from immuneACCESS and kept in-frame rearrangements with V and J called. Such tables lack part of the clones; where checked against another copy, unresolved V genes explain under half of the gap, and the rest is unexplained. Clone size and V and J calls were adopted from that table, with D and trimming inferred from the DNA. Across this sample there are 120,000 or so clones, with 92% seen only once. In total, the top ten clones hold approximately 1% of the sample.

The TCR was taken from an adult in good health. This sequence uses TRBV5-6 and TRBJ2-5, and TRBD2 aligns with 7 junction nucleotides. The specimen comprised peripheral blood, sampled on day 0 of AZD1222 vaccination. The nucleotide sequence reads TGTGCCAGCAGCGGGAGGGCCACCGAGACCCAGTACTTC. It is translated as CASSGRATETQYF.